These T cell receptor beta chains were read from a single sample in a study of identifying expanded T cells in peripheral blood. Produced via immunoSEQ multiplex PCR; TCRdb's table is partial and in-frame only. The table records approximately 59,000 clones, roughly nine tenths of them present only once. Sequenced: blood. The receptors were sampled from a person between 18 and 75 years old in good health. Each CDR3 is given with its conserved first and last residue. D genes are given only for firm matches. Part of the rows lack a size; the others show once, few, many or a class for expanded clones.

D: TRBD1; V: TRBV29-1; J: TRBJ1-1; size: -; CDR3: CSVVGQRNTEAFF; DNA: TGCAGCGTTGTGGGACAGAGGAACACTGAAGCTTTCTTT
D: -; V: TRBV11-2; J: TRBJ1-5; size: once; CDR3: CASSPAGTVSPQHF; DNA: TGTGCCAGCAGCCCAGCAGGGACCGTTTCGCCCCAGCATTTT
D: TRBD2; V: TRBV7-2; J: TRBJ2-7; size: -; CDR3: CASSFGLAGGPYEQYF; DNA: TGTGCCAGCAGCTTTGGTCTAGCGGGGGGCCCCTACGAGCAGTACTTC
D: TRBD1; V: TRBV28; J: TRBJ1-1; size: -; CDR3: CASSFGDRGYTEAFF; DNA: TGTGCCAGCAGTTTTGGGGACAGGGGTTACACTGAAGCTTTCTTT
D: -; V: TRBV30; J: TRBJ2-1; size: -; CDR3: CAWSVQGDEQFF; DNA: TGTGCCTGGAGTGTACAGGGCGATGAGCAGTTCTTC
D: TRBD2; V: TRBV5-4; J: TRBJ2-5; size: -; CDR3: CASSLGLAGGLETQYF; DNA: TGTGCCAGCAGCTTGGGATTAGCGGGGGGACTAGAGACCCAGTACTTC
D: -; V: TRBV6-1; J: TRBJ1-4; size: -; CDR3: CASRMGLGGEKLFF; DNA: TGTGCCAGCAGGATGGGTTTGGGGGGGGAAAAACTGTTTTTT
D: -; V: TRBV7-2; J: TRBJ2-7; size: few; CDR3: CASQQGWGAQYF; DNA: TGTGCCAGTCAGCAGGGGTGGGGTGCGCAGTACTTC
D: -; V: TRBV7-8; J: TRBJ2-7; size: -; CDR3: CASSLVGLSTSYEQYF; DNA: TGTGCCAGCAGCTTAGTGGGGCTTAGTACAAGCTACGAGCAGTACTTC
D: TRBD2; V: TRBV9; J: TRBJ2-5; size: -; CDR3: CASSVGISGSGETQYF; DNA: TGTGCCAGCAGCGTAGGGATTAGCGGGAGTGGAGAGACCCAGTACTTC
D: -; V: TRBV11-2; J: TRBJ1-4; size: -; CDR3: CASSRTGRTNEKLFF; DNA: TGTGCCAGCAGCCGCACGGGTAGGACTAATGAAAAACTGTTTTTT
D: TRBD1; V: TRBV28; J: TRBJ1-5; size: -; CDR3: CASRSRDRDYQPQHF; DNA: TGTGCCAGCAGAAGCCGGGACAGAGACTATCAGCCCCAGCATTTT
D: -; V: TRBV5-4; J: TRBJ2-2; size: -; CDR3: CASSLSRGRGAYTGELFF; DNA: TGTGCCAGCAGCTTGTCTCGTGGGCGAGGGGCTTACACCGGGGAGCTGTTTTTT
D: -; V: TRBV10-1; J: TRBJ2-3; size: -; CDR3: CASSTGTIPDTQYF; DNA: TGCGCCAGCAGTACGGGAACCATCCCAGATACGCAGTATTTT
D: -; V: TRBV19; J: TRBJ2-4; size: -; CDR3: CASSDLGRLGNIQYF; DNA: TGTGCCAGTAGCGACCTTGGGCGGCTCGGCAACATTCAGTACTTC
D: TRBD2; V: TRBV7-9; J: TRBJ2-1; size: -; CDR3: CASPPGLAGVLPNEQFF; DNA: TGTGCCAGCCCTCCGGGACTAGCGGGAGTTCTTCCAAATGAGCAGTTCTTC
D: TRBD1; V: TRBV5-6; J: TRBJ2-7; size: -; CDR3: CASSADRDQGSYEQYF; DNA: TGTGCCAGCAGCGCCGACAGGGACCAAGGCTCCTACGAGCAGTACTTC
D: -; V: TRBV2; J: TRBJ1-2; size: once; CDR3: CASSDLASLTDGYTF; DNA: TGTGCCAGCAGCGACCTGGCTTCGCTGACTGATGGCTACACCTTC
D: TRBD2; V: TRBV13; J: TRBJ2-1; size: -; CDR3: CASKGLAGGNRNEQFF; DNA: TGTGCCAGCAAGGGGCTAGCGGGAGGGAATAGGAATGAGCAGTTCTTC
D: -; V: TRBV19; J: TRBJ1-1; size: -; CDR3: CASSMEWRGRAFF; DNA: TGTGCCAGTAGTATGGAGTGGCGGGGCCGAGCTTTCTTT
D: -; V: TRBV2; J: TRBJ2-1; size: -; CDR3: CASRPSGAGASRRYNEQFF; DNA: TGTGCCAGCAGGCCCTCCGGGGCGGGGGCCTCTCGACGCTACAATGAGCAGTTCTTC
D: TRBD1; V: TRBV7-2; J: TRBJ1-4; size: -; CDR3: CASSPRTGGSRKLFF; DNA: TGTGCCAGCAGCCCCAGGACAGGGGGCAGTCGAAAACTGTTTTTT
D: -; V: TRBV6-5; J: TRBJ2-5; size: -; CDR3: CASREGGQETQYF; DNA: TGTGCCAGCAGGGAGGGGGGGCAAGAGACCCAGTACTTC
D: -; V: TRBV20-1; J: TRBJ2-1; size: -; CDR3: CSAHKLDEQFF; DNA: TGCAGTGCTCACAAGTTGGATGAGCAGTTCTTC
D: TRBD1; V: TRBV5-6; J: TRBJ1-5; size: -; CDR3: CASSLMTGKSNQPQHF; DNA: TGTGCCAGCAGCTTAATGACAGGGAAGAGCAATCAGCCCCAGCATTTT
D: TRBD2; V: TRBV18; J: TRBJ2-5; size: -; CDR3: CASSPPGGSQETQYF; DNA: TGTGCCAGCTCACCACCGGGAGGGAGCCAAGAGACCCAGTACTTC
D: TRBD2; V: TRBV4-1; J: TRBJ2-7; size: -; CDR3: CASSQLAGEGGYEQYF; DNA: TGCGCCAGCAGCCAGTTGGCGGGAGAGGGAGGGTACGAGCAGTACTTC
D: TRBD2; V: TRBV27; J: TRBJ2-7; size: -; CDR3: CASSLQRERGREQYF; DNA: TGTGCCAGCAGTTTACAGCGGGAGAGGGGTCGGGAGCAGTACTTC
D: TRBD2; V: TRBV9; J: TRBJ2-5; size: few; CDR3: CASSRGSGREETQYF; DNA: TGTGCCAGCAGCCGAGGTAGCGGGAGGGAGGAGACCCAGTACTTC
D: -; V: TRBV19; J: TRBJ2-1; size: -; CDR3: CASSIPSVPEQFF; DNA: TGTGCCAGTAGTATCCCCTCGGTGCCTGAGCAGTTCTTC
D: -; V: TRBV21-1; J: TRBJ2-7; size: -; CDR3: CASSKGNHRDPYEQYF; DNA: TGTGCCAGCAGCAAAGGAAATCACAGGGATCCCTACGAGCAGTACTTC
D: TRBD1; V: TRBV5-1; J: TRBJ2-7; size: -; CDR3: CASSWSGQGSDEQYF; DNA: TGCGCCAGCAGCTGGAGCGGACAGGGCTCCGACGAGCAGTACTTC
D: TRBD2; V: TRBV5-1; J: TRBJ2-3; size: -; CDR3: CASSSSLLAIGTDTQYF; DNA: TGCGCCAGCAGCTCGAGCTTACTAGCGATTGGCACAGATACGCAGTATTTT
D: -; V: TRBV30; J: TRBJ1-2; size: -; CDR3: CAWSHPWGETNYGYTF; DNA: TGTGCCTGGAGCCACCCGTGGGGGGAAACTAACTATGGCTACACCTTC
D: TRBD2; V: TRBV4-2; J: TRBJ2-3; size: -; CDR3: CASSQDRGASGATVYF; DNA: TGTGCCAGCAGCCAAGATAGGGGCGCTAGCGGGGCAACAGTGTATTTT
D: -; V: TRBV7-9; J: TRBJ2-2; size: -; CDR3: CASSLVLDTGELFF; DNA: TGTGCCAGCAGCTTAGTACTTGACACCGGGGAGCTGTTTTTT
D: TRBD2; V: TRBV7-3; J: TRBJ2-5; size: -; CDR3: CASSLGSGSGIETQYF; DNA: TGTGCCAGCAGCTTAGGGAGCGGGAGTGGTATCGAGACCCAGTACTTC
D: TRBD1; V: TRBV7-2; J: TRBJ2-7; size: -; CDR3: CASSYGTGGYEQYF; DNA: TGTGCCAGCAGCTACGGGACAGGGGGCTACGAGCAGTACTTC
D: -; V: TRBV28; J: TRBJ2-7; size: -; CDR3: CASSPTGSEQYF; DNA: TGTGCCAGCAGTCCCACCGGGAGCGAGCAGTACTTC
D: -; V: TRBV27; J: TRBJ2-4; size: -; CDR3: CASSPARDGNIQYF; DNA: TGTGCCAGCAGTCCCGCCAGGGACGGGAACATTCAGTACTTC
D: -; V: TRBV18; J: TRBJ2-3; size: -; CDR3: CASSGTQSYTDTQYF; DNA: TGTGCCAGCTCAGGCACACAATCATACACAGATACGCAGTATTTT
D: TRBD2; V: TRBV13; J: TRBJ2-1; size: once; CDR3: CASSLPPRTPPRGGNEQFF; DNA: TGTGCCAGCAGCTTACCCCCGAGGACTCCACCACGGGGGGGCAATGAGCAGTTCTTC
D: TRBD1; V: TRBV7-3; J: TRBJ1-2; size: -; CDR3: CASSSYGPQGAGYGYTF; DNA: TGTGCCAGCAGCTCATACGGACCACAGGGGGCAGGTTATGGCTACACCTTC
D: TRBD2; V: TRBV7-2; J: TRBJ2-5; size: -; CDR3: CASSPIGLAGTETQYF; DNA: TGTGCCAGCAGCCCCATAGGACTAGCGGGAACTGAGACCCAGTACTTC
D: TRBD1; V: TRBV9; J: TRBJ2-2; size: -; CDR3: CASSVVGTERAGELFF; DNA: TGTGCCAGCAGCGTAGTGGGGACAGAAAGGGCCGGGGAGCTGTTTTTT
D: -; V: TRBV5-1; J: TRBJ2-2; size: -; CDR3: CASSSGYVTGELFF; DNA: TGCGCCAGCAGCTCGGGCTATGTCACCGGGGAGCTGTTTTTT
D: -; V: TRBV13; J: TRBJ1-6; size: -; CDR3: CASSFRQSNSPLHF; DNA: TGTGCCAGCAGCTTCAGACAGTCTAATTCACCCCTCCACTTT
D: TRBD2; V: TRBV6-1; J: TRBJ2-1; size: -; CDR3: CASWSSGSYNEQFF; DNA: TGTGCCAGTTGGTCTAGCGGTTCCTACAATGAGCAGTTCTTC
D: TRBD2; V: TRBV28; J: TRBJ2-3; size: -; CDR3: CRTSGRGTDTQYF; DNA: TGTCGCACTAGCGGGAGAGGGACAGATACGCAGTATTTT
D: -; V: TRBV2; J: TRBJ2-4; size: -; CDR3: CASSQTLLAKNIQYF; DNA: TGTGCCAGCAGTCAGACTCTTTTAGCCAAAAACATTCAGTACTTC
D: TRBD2; V: TRBV2; J: TRBJ2-2; size: -; CDR3: CASRGLAGGTGELFF; DNA: TGTGCCAGCAGGGGACTAGCGGGGGGCACCGGGGAGCTGTTTTTT
D: TRBD2; V: TRBV18; J: TRBJ2-5; size: -; CDR3: CASSPTGLAFGETQYF; DNA: TGTGCCAGCTCACCTACGGGACTAGCGTTTGGAGAGACCCAGTACTTC
D: TRBD1; V: TRBV25-1; J: TRBJ1-1; size: -; CDR3: CASSLPGHDRGAFF; DNA: TGTGCCAGCAGTTTGCCGGGACACGACAGGGGAGCTTTCTTT